A selection of T cell receptor beta chains follows, all from one sample in a study of CD8 T cells in Susac syndrome. Each CDR3 protein is one row after TCRdb ran MiXCR on the immunoSEQ multiplex PCR reads. The top ten clones hold 0.12% to 0.15% of a sample with 95,000 to 150,000 distinct CDR3 sequences, 96% of them seen once. Material for sequencing was CD4+ T cells from PBMCs. These receptors all come from a human donor with Susac syndrome. Each CDR3 is given with its conserved first and last residue. The order of the fields is V gene, CDR3 length, D gene, clone size, J gene, CDR3 protein, CDR3 DNA. A D gene is named only where the DNA matches it firmly. Some rows have no size entry. The others give once, few or many, or a class for an expanded clone.

TRBV19	15	.	.	TRBJ2-7	CASSIVYGETYEQYF	TGTGCCAGTAGTATAGTCTACGGGGAGACCTACGAGCAGTACTTC
TRBV14	17	TRBD2	.	TRBJ2-3	CASSHQTSGRATDTQYF	TGTGCCAGCAGCCACCAGACTAGCGGGAGGGCCACAGATACGCAGTATTTT
TRBV3-1	14	.	.	TRBJ2-2	CASSQFGSTGELFF	TGTGCCAGCAGCCAATTTGGGTCCACCGGGGAGCTGTTTTTT
TRBV12-3/TRBV12-4	16	TRBD1	.	TRBJ1-3	CASSSRQDRGRNTIYF	TGTGCCAGCAGTTCTCGGCAGGACAGGGGGCGAAACACCATATATTTT
TRBV6-5	15	TRBD2	.	TRBJ2-3	CASRVAGVNTDTQYF	TGTGCCAGCAGAGTAGCGGGAGTGAACACAGATACGCAGTATTTT
TRBV20-1	15	TRBD1	.	TRBJ1-2	CSAKMSQGNGYGYTF	TGCAGTGCTAAAATGTCACAGGGGAATGGCTATGGCTACACCTTC
TRBV20-1	15	TRBD2	.	TRBJ2-5	CSAAGASGLVETQYF	TGCAGTGCCGCAGGGGCTAGCGGGTTGGTAGAGACCCAGTACTTC
TRBV4-3	16	TRBD1	.	TRBJ1-1	CASSPLGTGRYTEAFF	TGCGCCAGCAGCCCTTTGGGGACAGGGAGGTATACTGAAGCTTTCTTT
TRBV29-1	16	.	.	TRBJ2-6	CSVVDSLSSGANVLTF	TGCAGCGTTGTTGACAGTCTTAGCTCTGGGGCCAACGTCCTGACTTTC
TRBV4-1	15	TRBD2	.	TRBJ2-1	CASSPSGSAYNEQFF	TGCGCCAGCAGCCCTAGCGGGAGTGCCTACAATGAGCAGTTCTTC
TRBV28	12	.	.	TRBJ2-7	CASRQASYEQYF	TGTGCCAGCCGGCAGGCCTCCTACGAGCAGTACTTC
TRBV20-1	13	.	.	TRBJ2-1	CSLLGLRYNEQFF	TGCAGTCTCCTGGGACTCCGATACAATGAGCAGTTCTTC
TRBV30	14	TRBD1	.	TRBJ1-2	CAWNQGGTNYGYTF	TGTGCCTGGAATCAGGGGGGCACTAACTATGGCTACACCTTC
TRBV6-2/TRBV6-3	15	.	.	TRBJ2-1	CASSPFDPLVSEQFF	TGTGCCAGCAGCCCCTTTGACCCACTTGTCAGTGAGCAGTTCTTC
TRBV28	15	.	.	TRBJ2-5	CASSSLGQAEETQYF	TGTGCCAGCAGTTCTCTCGGACAAGCGGAAGAGACCCAGTACTTC
TRBV28	14	.	.	TRBJ2-7	CASSSPGTASEQYF	TGTGCCAGCAGTTCTCCCGGGACCGCCTCCGAGCAGTACTTC
TRBV18	12	.	.	TRBJ1-2	CASSSVLYGYTF	TGTGCCAGCTCTTCCGTACTCTATGGCTACACCTTC
TRBV30	13	.	.	TRBJ2-1	CAWTITSGTRGFF	TGTGCCTGGACCATAACCTCCGGGACCAGGGGGTTCTTC
TRBV3-1	11	.	.	TRBJ2-1	CASMMRNEQFF	TGTGCCAGCATGATGAGGAATGAGCAGTTCTTC
TRBV29-1	12	.	once	TRBJ1-1	CSGGGSNTEAFF	TGCAGCGGGGGGGGATCTAACACTGAAGCTTTCTTT
TRBV29-1	12	TRBD2	.	TRBJ2-5	CSVGWGGETQYF	TGCAGCGTAGGGTGGGGGGGAGAAACCCAGTACTTC
TRBV6-6	13	.	once	TRBJ1-4	CASTPRGAIQLFF	TGTGCCAGCACCCCGAGGGGGGCGATTCAACTGTTTTTT
TRBV12-3/TRBV12-4	18	TRBD2	.	TRBJ2-1	CASSAGLAAPPPYNEQFF	TGTGCCAGCAGTGCGGGACTAGCGGCTCCTCCTCCCTACAATGAGCAGTTCTTC
TRBV15	15	TRBD2	.	TRBJ2-7	CATSSWTSGTYEQYF	TGTGCCACCAGCAGCTGGACTAGCGGGACCTACGAGCAGTACTTC
TRBV4-3	13	.	.	TRBJ1-1	CASSQLRDAEAFF	TGCGCCAGCAGCCAATTACGGGACGCTGAAGCTTTCTTT
TRBV11-2	14	.	.	TRBJ1-1	CASSPGGLNTEAFF	TGTGCCAGCAGCCCCGGGGGGCTGAACACTGAAGCTTTCTTT
TRBV2	17	TRBD1	.	TRBJ2-3	CASSEALTGAGTDTQYF	TGTGCCAGCAGTGAAGCCCTTACAGGGGCTGGCACAGATACGCAGTATTTT
TRBV20-1	13	.	.	TRBJ2-7	CSATDTGSYEQYF	TGCAGTGCTACAGACACTGGCTCCTACGAGCAGTACTTC
TRBV20-1	12	.	.	TRBJ2-3	CSARGGGGTQYF	TGCAGTGCTAGGGGAGGGGGCGGTACGCAGTATTTT